What follows are 22 T cell receptor beta chains derived from one specimen sequenced in a study of regulatory and conventional T cells in RAG deficiency. Produced via immunoSEQ multiplex PCR; TCRdb's table is partial and in-frame only. Among under 35,000 clones listed, about nine tenths were seen once. These same records also appear under a second study, on regulatory T cells. That work contributes: Primers: 52 TRBV forward and 13 TRBJ reverse.

Sequencing was carried out using CD8+ T cells sorted from blood. All receptors come from a human donor in good health.

This clone was observed once. The J gene is TRBJ2-1, the V gene TRBV7-9; the D gene is possibly TRBD2 (5 bases). CDR3 length equals 14 residues. Trimming cost V 7 bases and J 6 bases, with 16 bases left between them. Looked up from germline, CDR1 is SEHNR and CDR2 is FQNEAQ (reference sequence). The CDR3 loop reads CASTLLLAGNEQFF. CDR3 nucleotides: TGTGCCAGCACCCTACTTCTAGCCGGCAATGAGCAGTTCTTC.

The rearrangement links TRBV21-1 to TRBJ1-4; the table's D gene call, TRBD1, was not cross checked with the DNA. TRBV21-1 is a pseudogene. CDR3 length: 16 amino acids. The CDR3 loop reads CASSKATRDFNEKLFF. The CDR3 nucleotides are TGTGCCAGCAGCAAAGCGACCAGGGATTTTAATGAAAAACTGTTTTTT.

The rearrangement joins TRBV30 to TRBJ2-7, with a possible D match to TRBD2 (5 bases). Germline CDR1 is GTSNPN and CDR2 is SVGIG (reference sequence). V was shortened by 3 bases and J by 2 bases, with 8 bases between the two germline ends. This CDR3 has 12 amino acids. The CDR3 bases are TGTGCCTGGAGCGACGGGACCTACGAGCAGTACTTC. Translation: CAWSDGTYEQYF.

This sequence joins TRBV7-3 and TRBJ1-4; 7 nucleotides match TRBD1. The CDR3 is 14 amino acids. V was pared by 5 bases and J by 2 bases, with 2 bases of the junction left unmatched. The germline CDR1 and CDR2 sequences are SGHTA and FQGTGA. The CDR3 here is CASSQGQTNEKLFF. The CDR3 nucleotides are TGTGCCAGCAGCCAGGGACAGACTAATGAAAAACTGTTTTTT.

The chain uses TRBV9 and TRBJ1-1; D is possibly TRBD1 (5 bases). Germline V lookup: CDR1 SGDLS, CDR2 YYNGEE. The V end was cut by 1 base, the J end by 3 bases, with 10 bases between. The CDR3 is 14 residues long. CDR3 nucleotide sequence: TGTGCCAGCAGCGTATGGGGAGGGGACACTGAAGCTTTCTTT. This codes for CASSVWGGDTEAFF.

This clone was seen a single time. This chain connects TRBV28 to TRBJ2-2; 8 bases fit TRBD1. The CDR3 loop spans 15 amino acids. J was trimmed by 4 bases and V by 7 bases; bases with no gene match: 8. Germline loops: CDR1 MDHEN, CDR2 SYDVKM. The CDR3 loop reads CASTDRGSSTGELFF. The CDR3 bases are TGTGCCAGCACTGACAGGGGTTCGAGCACCGGGGAGCTGTTTTTT.

V gene TRBV6-5 combines with J gene TRBJ2-7; a possible D gene is TRBD2 (5 bases). CDR3 size: 15 residues. V was clipped by 5 bases and J by 2 bases, with 16 bases between them. Germline values: CDR1 MNHEY, CDR2 SVGAGI. The CDR3 DNA follows: TGTGCCAGCAGTCCCGCCGTGGGAGCGACCTACGAGCAGTACTTC. Translated: CASSPAVGATYEQYF.

The J gene is TRBJ1-4, the V gene TRBV18; TRBD1 matches at 7 bases. Unmatched junction bases numbered 9, after V lost 6 bases and J lost 8 bases. CDR1 KGHSH and CDR2 LQKENI come from the germline V gene. The CDR3 is 14 amino acids. CDR3 coding DNA: TGTGCCAGCTCGACAGGGCCATCTCAGGAAAAACTGTTTTTT. This codes for CASSTGPSQEKLFF.

The CDR3 loop reads CASRHPGGYGNTIYF. The CDR3 bases are TGTGCCAGCAGGCATCCAGGAGGGTATGGAAACACCATATATTTT. The chain is built from TRBV6-6 and TRBJ1-3, with D uncertain. Per germline, CDR1 MNHNY and CDR2 SVGAGI (reference sequence). The CDR3 is made up of 15 amino acids. V was trimmed by 6 bases and J by 3 bases, leaving 15 bases between them.

V usage is TRBV23-1 and J usage is TRBJ2-5; 9 bases map to TRBD1. TRBV23-1 is placed among ORFs of uncertain function. Germline trimming cut 4 bases from V and 0 bases from J; bases unmatched to any gene: 9. CDR3 length equals 17 residues. The CDR3 spells CASSRKRDRANQETQYF. CDR3 DNA sequence: TGCGCCAGCAGTCGCAAAAGGGACAGGGCTAACCAAGAGACCCAGTACTTC.

The chain combines TRBV6-5 with TRBJ1-1; D gene uncertain. Trimming left V 4 bases short and J 6 bases short, with 12 bases between. This CDR3 comprises 13 residues. The germline V gene has CDR1 MNHEY and CDR2 SVGAGI. CDR3 in DNA: TGTGCCAGCAGTTTCAAATGGGGATCTGAAGCTTTCTTT. It specifies CASSFKWGSEAFF.

V gene TRBV27 combines with J gene TRBJ2-7; 9 bases are shared with TRBD1. Germline loops: CDR1 MNHEY, CDR2 SMNVEV (reference sequence). After removal of 5 bases from V and 5 bases from J, the junction contained 10 bases not matched to a gene. The CDR3 runs 15 residues. Here the CDR3 DNA reads TGTGCCAGCAGTCCGCCCGGGACAGGGCTGCACGAGCAGTACTTC. It translates to CASSPPGTGLHEQYF.

V gene TRBV19 combines with J gene TRBJ2-7; D not certain. Trimming cost V 5 bases and J 3 bases, with 17 bases left between them. The CDR3 consists of 15 residues. Germline CDR1 is LNHDA and CDR2 is SQIVND (reference sequence). The CDR3: CASSASGQASYEQYF. The CDR3 bases are TGTGCCAGTAGTGCTAGTGGTCAAGCTAGCTACGAGCAGTACTTC.

V is TRBV7-9 and J is TRBJ2-1, with unresolved D. Between the trimmed V and J ends, which lost 5 bases and 4 bases, there was a span of 18 bases. Looked up from germline, CDR1 is SEHNR and CDR2 is FQNEAQ (reference sequence). This CDR3 comprises 16 residues. The CDR3 coding sequence is TGTGCCAGCAGCCTCCTGATGACGGGCCAGTACAATGAGCAGTTCTTC. This codes for CASSLLMTGQYNEQFF.

This chain uses TRBV6-6 with TRBJ2-5; possibly TRBD1 for D (5 bases). Per the germline V gene, CDR1 is MNHNY and CDR2 is SVGAGI (reference sequence). The CDR3 length is 14 residues. V lost 4 bases and J 5 bases, leaving 14 bases between the germline ends. This CDR3 is CASSLGTSGETQYF. CDR3 in DNA: TGTGCCAGCAGTTTAGGTACATCAGGGGAGACCCAGTACTTC.

This chain connects TRBV5-6 to TRBJ2-7, with 7 bases matching TRBD1. Looked up from germline, CDR1 is SGHDT and CDR2 is YYEEEE. The CDR3 sequence is 13 residues long. J lost 3 bases, V lost 2 bases, and 2 bases had no gene match. The CDR3 sequence: CASSFRDSYEQYF. The CDR3 nucleotides are TGTGCCAGCAGCTTCCGGGACAGCTACGAGCAGTACTTC.

In regard to this clone: Distinct nucleotide sequences in the sample also encode this CDR3. The chain recombines TRBV9 with TRBJ1-1; D remains ambiguous. The CDR3 runs to 12 residues. V dropped 2 bases and J dropped 3 bases, with 5 bases sitting between them. Germline assignment: CDR1 SGDLS and CDR2 YYNGEE. The CDR3 nucleotides read TGTGCCAGCAGCGTGGCGGACACTGAAGCTTTCTTT. Protein: CASSVADTEAFF.

V usage is TRBV19 and J usage is TRBJ1-5, with D tentatively TRBD1 (5 bases). Between the trimmed V and J ends, which lost 1 base and 4 bases, there was a span of 11 bases. CDR1 and CDR2 from the germline V gene are LNHDA and SQIVND (reference sequence). The CDR3 consists of 15 residues. CDR3 sequence (DNA): TGTGCCAGTAGTATAGGGGACGTACGAAATCAGCCCCAGCATTTT. Residues: CASSIGDVRNQPQHF.

V usage is TRBV7-3 and J usage is TRBJ2-3; unclear D gene. The CDR3 is 15 amino acids. CDR1 SGHTA and CDR2 FQGTGA come from the germline V gene. V shed 0 bases and J shed 6 bases, with 13 bases lying between them. The CDR3 sequence: CASSLTGGSGDTQYF. The CDR3 DNA is TGTGCCAGCAGCTTAACGGGCGGCTCTGGCGATACGCAGTATTTT.

This chain uses TRBV4-3 with TRBJ2-7; 8 bases line up with TRBD1. The germline CDR1 and CDR2 sequences are LGHNA and YSLEER. Unmatched junction bases numbered 7, after V lost 1 base and J lost 2 bases. CDR3 length: 16 residues. CDR3 bases: TGCGCCAGCAGCCAAGGCTCCGGGACAGGAACCTACGAGCAGTACTTC. Protein: CASSQGSGTGTYEQYF.

The chain links TRBV6-5 to TRBJ1-1; D is ambiguous. The CDR3 sequence is 12 residues long. Between the trimmed V and J ends, which lost 2 bases and 0 bases, there was a span of 1 base. Germline V gives CDR1 MNHEY, CDR2 SVGAGI. The CDR3 bases are TGTGCCAGCAGTTACATGAACACTGAAGCTTTCTTT. Amino acids: CASSYMNTEAFF.

The chain is built from TRBV25-1 and TRBJ2-7, with no clear D. Trimming removed 2 bases from V and 6 bases from J, with 8 bases in between. CDR3 length: 12 residues. In germline, CDR1 is MGHDK, CDR2 SYGVNS. In nucleotides, the CDR3 is TGTGCCAGCAGTGAAGCTAGAGGCGAGCAGTACTTC. Amino acid sequence: CASSEARGEQYF.